The 20 T cell receptor beta chains reported below all come from one sample, sequenced in a study of CD8+ T cells in alopecia areata. As the sequencing template, cDNA was produced by extracting RNA and reverse transcribing it. Sequencing was performed with immunoSEQ multiplex PCR; in TCRdb, only in-frame clones are kept and a portion is missing. This sample has 250,000 to 350,000 clones; 60% occur once, and the top ten carry around 0.92%. Treatment described: oral pan-JAK inhibitor, 5-10 mg twice daily. The material was CD4+ T cells sorted from blood, obtained at roughly week 53, from a patient treated with tofacitinib. The receptors shown here come from a human donor with alopecia areata.

The CDR3 sequence is CAISAYMETQYF. The CDR3 DNA sequence: TGTGCCATCAGTGCCTACATGGAGACCCAGTACTTC. The chain uses TRBV10-3 and TRBJ2-5; D not resolved. CDR1 ENHRY and CDR2 SYGVKD come from the germline V gene. V shed 4 bases and J shed 5 bases, with 8 bases lying between them. CDR3 length: 12 residues.

This CDR3 is CTGQDLNEKLFF. CDR3 DNA: TGCACCGGACAGGATCTTAATGAAAAACTGTTTTTT. This rearrangement joins TRBV29-1 to TRBJ1-4; 7 bases match TRBD1. The CDR3 is made up of 12 amino acids. Germline V lookup: CDR1 SQVTM, CDR2 ANQGSEA. Together with reference TRBV29-1 and TRBJ1-4, the CDR3 gives the full variable domain: SAVISQKPSRDICQRGTSLTIQCQVDSQVTMMFWYRQQPGQSLTLIATANQGSEATYESGFVIDKFPISRPNLTFSTLTVSNMSPEDSSIYLCTGQDLNEKLFFGSGTQLSVL.

V gene TRBV19 combines with J gene TRBJ2-1; tentatively, D is TRBD1 or TRBD2 (5 bases each). Trimming took off 9 bases at V and 10 bases at J, with 22 bases between the two ends. Germline V gives CDR1 LNHDA, CDR2 SQIVND (reference sequence). The CDR3 is made up of 14 amino acids. CDR3 amino acids: CASSAGTSTSEQFF. The CDR3 bases are TGTGCCAGCAGTGCCGGGACCTCCACAAGCGAGCAGTTCTTC.

The chain links TRBV7-8 to TRBJ1-4; D gene uncertain. CDR1 and CDR2 (germline): SGHVS, FQNEAQ. The CDR3 runs to 12 residues. Trimming removed 5 bases from V and 8 bases from J, with 9 bases in between. The CDR3 is CASSGRWEKLFF. The CDR3 nucleotides read TGTGCCAGCAGCGGCCGGTGGGAAAAACTGTTTTTT.

In DNA form, the CDR3 reads TGTGCCAGCAGCTCGGGCGGGCTTAGGGAAAAACTGTTTTTT. Translation gives CASSSGGLREKLFF. The chain employs TRBV5-4 and TRBJ1-4; D gene ambiguous. The CDR3 runs to 14 residues. The ends were cut back, 3 bases at V and 8 bases at J, with 14 bases in the middle. Germline CDR1 is SGHNT and CDR2 is YYREEE (reference sequence).

The chain joins TRBV5-6 to TRBJ1-2; 7 positions agree with TRBD1. This CDR3 contains 15 residues. With V trimmed by 4 bases and J by 2 bases, 8 bases remained unmatched. The germline V gene encodes CDR1 SGHDT and CDR2 YYEEEE. CDR3 bases: TGTGCCAGCAGCAAACCGACAGGGAAGAACTATGGCTACACCTTC. This gives the protein CASSKPTGKNYGYTF.

The CDR3 loop is CAWSSPGGLRNEQFF. CDR3 sequence (DNA): TGTGCCTGGAGTTCGCCGGGCGGCCTTCGCAATGAGCAGTTCTTC. J is TRBJ2-1 and V is TRBV30; D is undetermined. The CDR3 has 15 residues. The germline CDR1 and CDR2 sequences are GTSNPN and SVGIG (reference sequence). V was cut by 2 bases and J by 6 bases, with 17 bases left in between.

The genes are TRBV7-2 and TRBJ1-2; D might be TRBD1 (6 bases). The CDR3 totals 14 residues. Germline CDR1 and CDR2: SGHTA and FQGNSA. Trimming shortened V by 5 bases and J by 4 bases, and 14 bases separated the two germline ends. The CDR3 coding sequence is TGTGCCAGCAGCACTCTCGGACAGCTCTATGGCTACACCTTC. Translating gives CASSTLGQLYGYTF.

This clone appeared a few times. V and J are TRBV29-1 and TRBJ2-3, with TRBD1 identical over 8 bases. CDR1 SQVTM and CDR2 ANQGSEA come from the germline V gene. The CDR3 sequence is 14 residues long. V lost 4 bases and J lost 5; bases outside the gene matches: 8. DNA for the CDR3: TGCAGCGTTGTACGTCAGGGGACAGGAGATACGCAGTATTTT. Its protein is CSVVRQGTGDTQYF.

The chain recombines TRBV14 with TRBJ2-3, with D perhaps matching TRBD1 or TRBD2 (5 bases each). Germline V lookup: CDR1 SGHDN, CDR2 FVKESK. The CDR3 has 15 amino acids. V lost 0 bases, J lost 5 bases, and 12 bases lay in between. CDR3 sequence: CASSQEVGRRDTQYF. CDR3 nucleotide sequence: TGTGCCAGCAGCCAAGAAGTGGGACGAAGAGATACGCAGTATTTT. Full variable domain (outside the CDR3, taken from reference TRBV14 and TRBJ2-3): EAGVTQFPSHSVIEKGQTVTLRCDPISGHDNLYWYRRVMGKEIKFLLHFVKESKQDESGMPNNRFLAERTGGTYSTLKVQPAELEDSGVYFCASSQEVGRRDTQYFGPGTRLTVL.

J is TRBJ1-2 and V is TRBV18; 10 nucleotides agree with TRBD1. Germline lookup yields CDR1 KGHSH and CDR2 LQKENI. V was clipped by 2 bases and J by 0 bases; unmatched bases: 9. CDR3 length equals 18 residues. The CDR3, as DNA: TGTGCCAGCTCACCAATCGGACAGGGGGTTACCCCTAACTATGGCTACACCTTC. Translated: CASSPIGQGVTPNYGYTF.

J is TRBJ2-5 and V is TRBV7-3; a possible D gene is TRBD1 (5 bases). The CDR3 totals 13 residues. Germline V gene sequence: CDR1 SGHTA, CDR2 FQGTGA. Trimming removed 5 bases at V and 4 bases at J, with 11 bases between. The CDR3 spells CASSPGQGETQYF. In DNA, the CDR3 is TGTGCCAGCAGCCCCGGGCAGGGAGAGACCCAGTACTTC.

As for this clone: This may be a read error, as it is one base from a much larger clone. The rearrangement joins TRBV9 to TRBJ2-3; D is uncertain. Germline V gene sequence: CDR1 SGDLS, CDR2 YYNGEE. The CDR3 has 12 residues. Trimming removed 4 bases from V and 2 bases from J, with 5 bases in between. This CDR3 is CASSPTTDTQYF. DNA for the CDR3: TGTGCCAGCAGCCCTACCACAGATACGCAGTATTTT.

The chain employs TRBV5-6 and TRBJ2-3; 8 nucleotides line up with TRBD1. Germline CDR1 is SGHDT and CDR2 is YYEEEE. V shed 3 bases and J 4 bases; nucleotides not matched to a gene: 7. CDR3 length: 15 amino acids. CDR3 bases: TGTGCCAGCAGCTGGGACAGGACATACGCAGATACGCAGTATTTT. Translating gives CASSWDRTYADTQYF.

V and J are TRBV30 and TRBJ2-7; no clear D gene. Looked up from germline, CDR1 is GTSNPN and CDR2 is SVGIG (reference sequence). The length of the CDR3 is 11 residues. V lost 5 bases and J lost 7, with 12 bases in between. The DNA for the CDR3 is TGTGCCTGGTCTGACGCGTGGGAGCAGTACTTC. Translating it yields CAWSDAWEQYF.

J is TRBJ2-7 and V is TRBV12-5; tentative D call: TRBD2 (6 bases). V gave up 0 bases and J gave up 7 bases, with 13 bases separating them. This CDR3 region has 14 residues. From germline, CDR1 is LGHNT and CDR2 FRNRAP. For the CDR3, the DNA is TGTGCTAGTGGTTTGGTACGCGGGGTAGGAGAGCAGTACTTC. Translated, it gives CASGLVRGVGEQYF.

This clone has just a few counts. The gene calls are TRBV25-1 and TRBJ1-1; D unresolved. Trimming shortened V by 3 bases and J by 10 bases, and 12 bases separated the two germline ends. The CDR3 runs to 12 residues. Germline CDR1 MGHDK, CDR2 SYGVNS. The CDR3 DNA reads TGTGCCAGCAGTGAGACATACCCTGCAGCTTTCTTT. This sequence encodes CASSETYPAAFF.

The chain combines TRBV2 with TRBJ1-1; 7 bases are shared with TRBD1. The CDR3 runs to 14 residues. Germline V gene sequence: CDR1 SNHLY, CDR2 FYNNEI. The V segment lost 3 bases and the J segment 5 bases; nucleotides outside the gene matches: 6. This CDR3 reads CASSDPDRDTEAFF. As DNA, the CDR3 is TGTGCCAGCAGTGATCCCGACAGGGATACTGAAGCTTTCTTT.

For this clone: The sample holds other DNA sequences that translate to the same CDR3. This sequence joins TRBV9 and TRBJ2-1, with TRBD2 identical over 7 bases. Germline CDR1 and CDR2: SGDLS and YYNGEE. V was clipped by 2 bases and J by 0 bases; unmatched bases: 2. CDR3 length: 15 residues. The CDR3 sequence: CASSVAGDSYNEQFF. The CDR3 DNA reads as TGTGCCAGCAGCGTGGCGGGGGACTCCTACAATGAGCAGTTCTTC.

This chain links TRBV18 with TRBJ2-7, with 8 bases aligning to TRBD1. CDR1 and CDR2 (germline): KGHSH, LQKENI. With 5 bases clipped from V and 0 bases from J, the junction kept 6 bases outside the gene matches. The CDR3 runs to 15 residues. CDR3 in amino acids: CASSSTGEPSYEQYF. The CDR3 nucleotides read TGTGCCAGCTCATCGACAGGGGAACCCTCCTACGAGCAGTACTTC.